This T cell receptor beta chain was retrieved from a study of blood T cell repertoires in COVID-19. Study summary: Sites in the United States, Italy and Spain provided acute and convalescent COVID-19 samples. From T cells, B-cell-depleted T cells, or PBMCs came the material, which was cDNA or gDNA.

Authors' methods: Amplification of reference gene primers provided the estimated nucleated cell counts. Method: immunoSEQ multiplex PCR; TCRdb's copy keeps in-frame clones and lacks some. The V and J calls and clone size come from that table; D and trimming were worked out from the DNA. The data contain approximately 100,000 clones, 85% of them seen just once; the ten biggest clones take up less than 2.5%. The CDR3 sequence is 18 residues long. The chain employs TRBV21-1 and TRBJ2-7; the table names TRBD2, a call not compared with the DNA. TRBV21-1 is recorded as a pseudogene. The source of this sequence is a human donor in a cohort sampled during active COVID-19. Source material: peripheral blood. The CDR3 DNA is TGTGCCAGCAGGGTGGGGAGGCTAGCGGGCCGAAGGGGCTACGAGCAGTACTTC. Amino acids: CASRVGRLAGRRGYEQYF.